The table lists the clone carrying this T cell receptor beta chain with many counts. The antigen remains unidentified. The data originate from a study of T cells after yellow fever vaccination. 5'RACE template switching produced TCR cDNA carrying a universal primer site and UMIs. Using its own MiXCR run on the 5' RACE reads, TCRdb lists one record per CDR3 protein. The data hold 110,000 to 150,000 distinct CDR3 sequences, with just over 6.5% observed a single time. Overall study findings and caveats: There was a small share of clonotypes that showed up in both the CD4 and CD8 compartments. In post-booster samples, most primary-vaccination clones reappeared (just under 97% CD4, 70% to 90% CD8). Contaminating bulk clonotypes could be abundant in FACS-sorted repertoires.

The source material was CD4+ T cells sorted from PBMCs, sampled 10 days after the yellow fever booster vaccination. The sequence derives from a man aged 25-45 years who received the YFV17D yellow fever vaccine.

DNA of the CDR3: TGTGCCAGCAGGACGTCGAACACCGGGGAGCTGTTTTTT. Residues: CASRTSNTGELFF. The chain combines TRBV12-3 or TRBV12-4 with TRBJ2-2; the D is unclear. The CDR3 runs to 13 residues. Trimming stripped 6 bases from V and 0 bases from J, with 5 bases between.